The 10 T cell receptor beta chains below all came from one sample that was sequenced in a study of PD-1 blockade in classical Hodgkin lymphoma. Every patient was affected by relapse after autologous stem cell transplantation, while exposure to brentuximab vedotin was not uniform. Profiling relied on immunoSEQ multiplex PCR, and the TCRdb table lists in-frame clones only, not all of them. The table lists roughly 30,000 clones, less than 85% of them singletons. Specimen: peripheral blood mononuclear cells (PBMCs), collected before the second cycle of nivolumab. The receptors here all came from a human donor with classical Hodgkin lymphoma.

CDR3 sequence: CASSDLDPGQGANEQFF. The CDR3 nucleotides are TGTGCCAGCAGTGACCTAGACCCGGGACAGGGGGCGAATGAGCAGTTCTTC. The chain employs TRBV6-1 and TRBJ2-1, with TRBD1 matching over 12 bases. Germline V gives CDR1 MNHNS, CDR2 SASEGT. Trimming removed 3 bases from V and 7 bases from J; junction bases left unmatched: 10. The CDR3 contains 17 residues.

The CDR3 DNA follows: TGCGCCAGCAGCTCAACGACAGGGGTAGAGACCCAGTACTTC. Protein product: CASSSTTGVETQYF. The chain has TRBV5-1 and TRBJ2-5, with 8 bases identical to TRBD1. The CDR3 spans 14 residues. The V gene's germline CDR1 is SGHRS and CDR2 YFSETQ. The V gene end was trimmed by 3 bases and the J gene end by 4 bases; junction bases not matched to a gene: 5. The full variable domain, rest sourced from reference TRBV5-1 and TRBJ2-5, is KAGVTQTPRYLIKTRGQQVTLSCSPISGHRSVSWYQQTPGQGLQFLFEYFSETQRNKGNFPGRFSGRQFSNSRSEMNVSTLELGDSALYLCASSSTTGVETQYFGPGTRLLVL.

This chain uses TRBV5-4 with TRBJ1-2; D gene uncertain. V was shortened by 0 bases and J by 3 bases, with 3 bases between the two germline ends. The V gene's germline CDR1 is SGHNT and CDR2 YYREEE (reference sequence). The CDR3 length is 12 residues. CDR3 nucleotide sequence: TGTGCCAGCAGCTTGGAATACTATGGCTACACCTTC. Its protein is CASSLEYYGYTF. Full variable domain (missing parts from reference TRBV5-4 and TRBJ1-2): ETGVTQSPTHLIKTRGQQVTLRCSSQSGHNTVSWYQQALGQGPQFIFQYYREEENGRGNFPPRFSGLQFPNYSSELNVNALELDDSALYLCASSLEYYGYTFGSGTRLTVV.

This chain links TRBV4-3 with TRBJ1-1; no definite D call. With 1 base removed from V and 8 bases from J, the gap between germline ends came to 14 bases. CDR1 LGHNA and CDR2 YSLEER come from the germline V gene. The CDR3 length is 14 residues. The CDR3 here is CASSQVPGMGEAFF. Written as DNA, the CDR3 is TGCGCCAGCAGCCAAGTCCCGGGGATGGGGGAAGCTTTCTTT.

J is TRBJ1-5 and V is TRBV19; D perhaps matches TRBD1 (5 bases). The germline V gene encodes CDR1 LNHDA and CDR2 SQIVND (reference sequence). CDR3 size: 15 residues. Trimming cost V 7 bases and J 7 bases, with 20 bases left between them. The CDR3: CASTRLGGEYQPQHF. The CDR3 DNA follows: TGTGCCAGTACTCGACTTGGGGGGGAGTACCAGCCCCAGCATTTT.

The chain's CDR3 is CASSEGRRAFF. CDR3 bases: TGTGCCAGCAGTGAAGGCAGGAGGGCTTTCTTT. The chain is built from TRBV2 and TRBJ1-1; D call uncertain. V dropped 1 base and J dropped 11 bases, with 8 bases sitting between them. The CDR3 loop spans 11 amino acids. The germline gives CDR1 SNHLY, CDR2 FYNNEI.

As DNA, the CDR3 is TGTGCCAGCAGCCGGGGACAGGTGAGCTCCTACAATGAGCAGTTCTTC. Translated, it gives CASSRGQVSSYNEQFF. The J gene is TRBJ2-1, the V gene TRBV7-9; 8 positions agree with TRBD1. Trimming at V came to 5 bases and at J to 0 bases, leaving 6 bases not matched to a gene. Germline loops: CDR1 SEHNR, CDR2 FQNEAQ (reference sequence). The CDR3 has 16 residues.

This chain uses TRBV6-5 with TRBJ1-6; D call uncertain. Germline CDR1 MNHEY, CDR2 SVGAGI. The CDR3 has 13 amino acids. Trimming shortened V by 2 bases and J by 5 bases, and 4 bases separated the two germline ends. The DNA of the CDR3 is TGTGCCAGCAGTTACGGTGATAATTCACCCCTCCACTTT. It translates to CASSYGDNSPLHF.

The chain uses TRBV2 and TRBJ1-2; D remains unclear. Trimming took 1 base from V and 7 from J, leaving 10 bases between them. Germline V gives CDR1 SNHLY, CDR2 FYNNEI. CDR3 length equals 13 residues. The CDR3, as DNA: TGTGCCAGCAGTGAAGGTGGGATTCCTGGCTACACCTTC. This sequence encodes CASSEGGIPGYTF.

This clone has just one count. The chain recombines TRBV6-5 with TRBJ2-7; D unclear. Trimming stripped 5 bases from V and 9 bases from J, with 14 bases between. The CDR3 covers 12 residues. Germline CDR1 reads MNHEY; CDR2 reads SVGAGI. The CDR3 here is CASSTRRARQYF. DNA for the CDR3: TGTGCCAGCAGTACCAGAAGGGCTCGGCAGTACTTC.